The 29 T cell receptor beta chains listed next were all sequenced from one sample in a study of T cell clonality in common variable immunodeficiency. Their specific antigens are unknown. Profiled with immunoSEQ multiplex PCR; TCRdb holds only in-frame clones, not every one. The sample holds 25,000 to 30,000 clones, and no clone turns up only once. The study, taken as a whole, reports: Reportedly, TCR beta sequences from common variable immunodeficiency showed fewer deletions and N-nucleotide insertions.

The specimen sequenced was peripheral blood mononuclear cells. These receptor sequences come from a human donor with common variable immunodeficiency.

This clone has at least ten counts. The read ends 3 residues before the CDR3 terminus; that terminus is restored from the germline J gene. The V call is TRBV5-8, the J call TRBJ2-4; 9 nucleotides line up with TRBD1. The length of the CDR3 is 14 residues. V shed 2 bases and J 8 bases; nucleotides not matched to a gene: 5. From germline, CDR1 is SGHTS and CDR2 YDEGEE. The CDR3 DNA, read in part, is TGTGCCAGCAGCTTCCGGGACAGGGCATACATT. Translated, it gives CASSFRDRAYI. The whole CDR3 protein reads CASSFRDRAYIQYF.

This clone was seen at least ten times. The read finishes 3 residues shy of the CDR3 end, and the germline J gene is used to complete it. The V and J genes are TRBV7-6 and TRBJ2-1; no firm D call. The V gene lost 4 bases and the J gene lost 6 bases, with 13 bases spanning the gap. Germline CDR1 is SGHVS and CDR2 is FNYEAQ. This CDR3 is 14 amino acids long. CDR3 bases read: TGTGCCAGCAGCTCCACTCTTGTCGGCAATGAG. Protein sequence: CASSSTLVGNE. In full, the CDR3 reads CASSSTLVGNEQFF.

On this clone: The read ends 3 residues before the CDR3 terminus; that terminus is restored from the germline J gene. J is TRBJ2-7 and V is TRBV2; D is possibly TRBD1 (7 bases). Trimming removed 6 bases from V and 4 bases from J, with 19 bases in between. Germline CDR1 SNHLY, CDR2 FYNNEI. The CDR3 loop spans 15 amino acids. CDR3 protein: CASRRPTGRYYEQYF. The covered CDR3 bases are TGTGCCAGCAGGCGACCGACAGGGAGGTATTACGAG.

At least ten counts were recorded for this clone. The sequenced CDR3 bases are TGTGCCAGCAGCTTGGCACTAGCGGGAGGCTACGAG. This sequence encodes CASSLALAGGYE. The whole CDR3 reads CASSLALAGGYEQYF. The genes are TRBV7-8 and TRBJ2-7, with TRBD2 matching over 12 bases. The read halts 3 residues ahead of the CDR3 end, with the missing end drawn from the germline J gene. This CDR3 spans 15 amino acids. Germline V CDR1 and CDR2: SGHVS, FQNEAQ. With V trimmed by 3 bases and J by 3 bases, 3 bases remained unmatched. Complete variable domain (other parts from reference TRBV7-8 and TRBJ2-7): GAGVSQSPRYKVAKRGQDVALRCDPISGHVSLFWYQQALGQGPEFLTYFQNEAQLDKSGLPSDRFFAERPEGSVSTLKIQRTQQEDSAVYLCASSLALAGGYEQYFGPGTRLTVT.

Concerning this clone: The read ends 3 residues before the CDR3 terminus; that terminus is restored from the germline J gene. This rearrangement joins TRBV2 to TRBJ1-1, with TRBD1 identical over 7 bases. The length of the CDR3 is 14 residues. V dropped 5 bases and J dropped 1; count of bases not matched to a gene: 4. Germline assignment: CDR1 SNHLY and CDR2 FYNNEI. The sequenced part of the CDR3 DNA is TGTGCCAGCAGTAGCAACAGGGGGAACACTGAA. It is translated as CASSSNRGNTE. The entire CDR3 is CASSSNRGNTEAFF.

The DNA read from the CDR3 is TGTGCCAGCTCACCACCGGAGGGGTACGAG. Residues: CASSPPEGYE. The full CDR3 sequence reads CASSPPEGYEQYF. The chain recombines TRBV18 with TRBJ2-7; perhaps TRBD2 as D (6 bases). The CDR3 is cut off 3 residues early in the read; its end comes from the germline J gene. V was pared by 0 bases and J by 4 bases, with 7 bases between. This CDR3 region has 13 residues. CDR1 and CDR2 (germline): KGHSH, LQKENI.

Concerning this clone: The read terminates 3 residues before the CDR3 end, so the remaining end is supplied by the germline J gene. V and J are TRBV5-3 and TRBJ2-5; no clear D gene. TRBV5-3 is labeled an ORF, and its function is uncertain. The V and J ends lost 1 base and 2 bases respectively, with 6 bases between them. CDR3 length: 13 residues. The CDR3 is CARSLTTQETQYF. CDR3 bases read: TGTGCCAGAAGCTTGACTACTCAAGAGACC.

This clone was counted ten times or more. The CDR3 loop reads CAITPGVNEQFF. The CDR3 DNA, read in part, is TGTGCCATCACCCCAGGGGTCAATGAG. The chain carries TRBV2 and TRBJ2-1; tentative D call: TRBD1 (6 bases). The DNA ends 3 residues before the CDR3 does, and the rest of the CDR3 is filled in from the germline J gene. V lost 10 bases and J lost 6, with 13 bases in between. The V gene's germline CDR1 is SNHLY and CDR2 FYNNEI. The CDR3 is 12 amino acids.

This clone was counted ten times or more. The read comes to an end 3 residues before the CDR3 does, leaving the germline J gene to fill in the end. This sequence joins TRBV19 and TRBJ2-1; 7 nucleotides line up with TRBD2. CDR1 and CDR2 from the germline V gene are LNHDA and SQIVND (reference sequence). This CDR3 contains 16 residues. Trimming at V came to 2 bases and at J to 4 bases, leaving 8 bases not matched to a gene. The DNA read from the CDR3 is TGTGCCAGTAGTATAAACGGCGGGAGTGCTTACAATGAG. Its translation: CASSINGGSAYNE. In full, the CDR3 reads CASSINGGSAYNEQFF.

This clone showed up many times. The missing CDR3 end, 3 residues past where the read stops, is filled in from the germline J gene. The V call is TRBV12-3 or TRBV12-4, the J call TRBJ2-3; 9 nucleotides line up with TRBD2. The CDR3 totals 19 residues. With V trimmed by 2 bases and J by 3 bases, 15 bases remained unmatched. The CDR3 sequence: CASSLMLAGSLSPTDTQYF. Incomplete CDR3 DNA: TGTGCCAGCAGTTTAATGCTAGCGGGAAGTCTGAGTCCTACAGATACG.

This clone appeared many times. The CDR3 end falls 3 residues outside the read, so it is completed with the germline J gene. The chain combines TRBV13 with TRBJ2-5, with 7 bases lining up with TRBD1. With 3 bases clipped from V and 2 bases from J, the junction kept 3 bases outside the gene matches. There are 14 residues in the CDR3. Germline lookup yields CDR1 PRHDT and CDR2 FYEKMQ (reference sequence). CDR3: CASSFGTVQETQYF. CDR3 DNA (partial): TGTGCCAGCAGCTTCGGGACAGTTCAAGAGACC.

This clone was detected many times. With the read ending 3 residues before the CDR3 end, the germline J gene is used to fill in that end. The chain is built from TRBV7-6 and TRBJ2-7, with no clear D. Germline V lookup: CDR1 SGHVS, CDR2 FNYEAQ. V was clipped by 1 base and J by 4 bases, with 11 bases between them. CDR3 length: 14 amino acids. CDR3 bases read: TGTGCCAGCAGCTTAGAGGCAGAGACTTACGAG. It encodes CASSLEAETYE. The whole CDR3 reads CASSLEAETYEQYF.

This clone was seen repeatedly, ten times or more. The missing CDR3 end, 3 residues past where the read stops, is filled in from the germline J gene. The rearrangement joins TRBV28 to TRBJ1-4, with a possible D match to TRBD1 (5 bases). Germline V gene lookup returns CDR1 MDHEN and CDR2 SYDVKM. The CDR3 totals 14 residues. The sequenced part of the CDR3 DNA is TGTGCCAGCATGGTTGGGGCAGGGCCGTACAAA. Encoded protein: CASMVGAGPYK. The whole CDR3 region reads CASMVGAGPYKLFF.

For this clone: The read terminates 3 residues before the CDR3 end, so the remaining end is supplied by the germline J gene. J is TRBJ2-7 and V is TRBV20-1; D possibly corresponds to TRBD1 (6 bases). The CDR3 is made up of 12 amino acids. The V gene lost 4 bases and the J gene lost 3 bases, with 10 bases spanning the gap. Germline V gene lookup returns CDR1 DFQATT and CDR2 SNEGSKA (reference sequence). CDR3 DNA, as far as it was read: TGCAGTGCTAAAAGGACAGACTACGAG. Translating gives CSAKRTDYE. The full CDR3 protein reads CSAKRTDYEQYF.

This clone was found many times. The CDR3 goes on 3 residues after the read ends, and that part is filled in from the germline J gene. This chain links TRBV11-2 with TRBJ1-2; D gene uncertain. Trimming cost V 5 bases and J 0 bases, with 7 bases left between them. CDR1 is SGHAT, CDR2 FQNNGV, per germline. The CDR3 spans 13 residues. This CDR3 reads CASSEGPNYGYTF. The CDR3 DNA, read in part, is TGTGCCAGCAGCGAAGGCCCTAACTATGGC.

There are a few counts of this clone. The read ends 3 residues shy of where the CDR3 ends; the end is completed using the germline J gene. The chain combines TRBV7-8 with TRBJ2-5; D possibly corresponds to TRBD2 (6 bases). Germline loops: CDR1 SGHVS, CDR2 FQNEAQ. The length of the CDR3 is 16 residues. With 1 base removed from V and 2 bases from J, the gap between germline ends came to 14 bases. The sequenced CDR3 bases are TGTGCCAGCAGCTTAGAGGTTAGCGGCCTACAAGAGACC. It is translated as CASSLEVSGLQET. The whole CDR3 is CASSLEVSGLQETQYF.

This clone was seen a handful of times. CDR3 DNA (partial): TGTGCCAGCAGCCCGCAAACAGGAGGCAGGGGCGAG. Residues: CASSPQTGGRGE. The whole CDR3 region reads CASSPQTGGRGEQYF. The chain couples TRBV11-2 to TRBJ2-7, with D tentatively TRBD1 (6 bases). The read stops 3 residues short of the end of the CDR3; the missing end is completed from the germline J gene. Germline V gene sequence: CDR1 SGHAT, CDR2 FQNNGV. V was cut by 5 bases and J by 6 bases, with 20 bases left in between. The CDR3 consists of 15 residues.

This clone was found a few times. The read falls 3 residues short of the CDR3 end, and the missing part is taken from the germline J gene. The same CDR3 can be traced to other DNA sequences in this sample. The chain joins TRBV2 to TRBJ1-2; D is perhaps TRBD1 (5 bases). The CDR3 has 13 residues. Germline CDR1 is SNHLY and CDR2 is FYNNEI. Trimming took 4 bases from V and 3 from J, leaving 9 bases between them. The covered CDR3 bases are TGTGCCAGCAGTGTTCAGGGCGACTATGGC. Protein: CASSVQGDYG. The CDR3, in full, reads CASSVQGDYGYTF.

This clone was counted many times. The part of the CDR3 DNA that was read is TGTGCCAGCAGATCAGGGGGCCAAGAGACC. Protein: CASRSGGQET. The complete CDR3 protein is CASRSGGQETQYF. The rearrangement links TRBV2 to TRBJ2-5; TRBD1 aligns across 7 bases. The DNA ends 3 residues before the CDR3 does, and the rest of the CDR3 is filled in from the germline J gene. This CDR3 has 13 residues. The V gene end was trimmed by 6 bases and the J gene end by 1 base; junction bases not matched to a gene: 2. Germline V gene sequence: CDR1 SNHLY, CDR2 FYNNEI.

This clone has just a few counts. The read ends 3 residues early relative to the CDR3; the germline J gene fills the gap. The J gene is TRBJ2-5, the V gene TRBV6-1; 8 positions match TRBD2. CDR1 and CDR2 (germline): MNHNS, SASEGT. V shed 2 bases, J shed 0 bases, and the junction held 5 bases outside the gene matches. The CDR3 totals 16 residues. The CDR3 DNA, read in part, is TGTGCCAGCAGTGAATTGAGCGGGAGTAACCAAGAGACC. Encoded protein: CASSELSGSNQET. The CDR3 reads in full as CASSELSGSNQETQYF.

This clone came up a few times. The CDR3 end lies 3 residues beyond the end of the read and is filled in from the germline J gene. The genes are TRBV2 and TRBJ1-2, with 8 nucleotides matching TRBD1. Germline V gives CDR1 SNHLY, CDR2 FYNNEI. The CDR3 is 15 residues long. V lost 5 bases to trimming and J lost 7 bases; unmatched junction nucleotides: 12. CDR3 protein: CASSPSEQGVFGYTF. Incomplete CDR3 DNA: TGTGCCAGCAGTCCCTCGGAACAGGGGGTTTTTGGC.

This clone occurred a few times. The read terminates 3 residues ahead of where the CDR3 ends, so the germline J gene completes it. The J gene is TRBJ1-1, the V gene TRBV19; the match to TRBD1 covers 8 bases. The CDR3 extends over 14 amino acids. Germline V lookup: CDR1 LNHDA, CDR2 SQIVND (reference sequence). V lost 5 bases, J lost 1 base, and 3 bases stayed unmatched. CDR3 bases read: TGTGCCAGTAGTCTGGACAGGGCGAACACTGAA. Translation: CASSLDRANTE. The entire CDR3 reads CASSLDRANTEAFF.

This clone was counted at least ten times. The read comes to an end 3 residues before the CDR3 does, leaving the germline J gene to fill in the end. V gene TRBV7-8 combines with J gene TRBJ1-4; 10 bases map to TRBD1. Germline assignment: CDR1 SGHVS and CDR2 FQNEAQ. Trimming removed 5 bases from V and 8 bases from J; junction bases left unmatched: 8. There are 15 residues in the CDR3. The sequenced CDR3 bases are TGTGCCAGCAGCCCGTGGACAGGGGGAAGAGAAAAA. Translating gives CASSPWTGGREK. The complete CDR3 sequence is CASSPWTGGREKLFF.

In its sample, this clone was seen many times. With the read ending 3 residues before the CDR3 end, the germline J gene is used to fill in that end. The gene calls are TRBV19 and TRBJ2-2, with TRBD1 identical over 7 bases. The trim removed 0 bases at V and 5 bases at J, leaving 3 bases unmatched. The CDR3 is 15 residues long. Germline V gene sequence: CDR1 LNHDA, CDR2 SQIVND (reference sequence). CDR3 sequence reads: CASSIEQGSTGELFF. The sequenced CDR3 bases are TGTGCCAGTAGTATAGAACAGGGGTCGACCGGGGAG.

The sequenced part of the CDR3 DNA is TGTGCCAGCAGTGAAGTTCCGGGACAGTACTACGAG. The encoded protein is CASSEVPGQYYE. The CDR3 as a whole reads CASSEVPGQYYEQYF. V usage is TRBV6-1 and J usage is TRBJ2-7, with 7 bases identical to TRBD1. The read comes to an end 3 residues before the CDR3 does, leaving the germline J gene to fill in the end. Germline V gene data show CDR1 as MNHNS and CDR2 as SASEGT. After removal of 1 base from V and 3 bases from J, the junction contained 6 bases not matched to a gene. This CDR3 has 15 amino acids.

This clone was recorded many times. With the read ending 3 residues before the CDR3 end, the germline J gene is used to fill in that end. This chain uses TRBV19 with TRBJ2-3; D possibly corresponds to TRBD2 (6 bases). Per germline, CDR1 LNHDA and CDR2 SQIVND (reference sequence). Trimming left V 3 bases short and J 2 bases short, with 12 bases between. The CDR3 has 15 residues. Here the CDR3 reads CASSIGLINTDTQYF. CDR3 bases read: TGTGCCAGTAGTATTGGACTAATTAACACAGATACG. Based on the CDR3 plus reference TRBV19 and TRBJ2-3, the full variable domain is DGGITQSPKYLFRKEGQNVTLSCEQNLNHDAMYWYRQDPGQGLRLIYYSQIVNDFQKGDIAEGYSVSREKKESFPLTVTSAQKNPTAFYLCASSIGLINTDTQYFGPGTRLTVL.

This clone has just a few counts. The CDR3 bases that were read are TGTGCCAGCAGTGCCAGAGACAGACTGGGTGGC. This gives the protein CASSARDRLGG. The full CDR3 is CASSARDRLGGYTF. The chain recombines TRBV2 with TRBJ1-2; TRBD1 is a possible D gene (5 bases). The read finishes 3 residues shy of the CDR3 end, and the germline J gene is used to complete it. CDR3 length: 14 amino acids. Germline V gene sequence: CDR1 SNHLY, CDR2 FYNNEI. V lost 4 bases and J lost 7, with 16 bases in between.

With respect to this clone: The CDR3 extends 3 residues past the end of the read, so its final part is completed from the germline J gene. The gene calls are TRBV19 and TRBJ1-1, with 7 bases lining up with TRBD1. Trimming took 8 bases from V and 1 from J; bases not matched to a gene: 7. Germline-derived CDR1 and CDR2 are LNHDA and SQIVND (reference sequence). CDR3 length: 14 amino acids. CDR3 in amino acids: CASYLTGSNTEAFF. Incomplete CDR3 DNA: TGTGCCAGTTACCTGACAGGGTCGAACACTGAA.

This clone was recorded many times. The read gets to within 3 residues of the CDR3 end, and the germline J gene fills in the rest. This chain links TRBV30 with TRBJ2-3, with a tentative D call TRBD2 (6 bases). V was trimmed by 0 bases and J by 2 bases, leaving 12 bases between them. The CDR3 totals 15 residues. Germline V CDR1 and CDR2: GTSNPN, SVGIG (reference sequence). The sequenced part of the CDR3 DNA is TGTGCCTGGAGTGTGTCCGGGACTTACACAGATACG. This gives the protein CAWSVSGTYTDT. Given in full, the CDR3 is CAWSVSGTYTDTQYF.